This TCR beta chain emerged from a study of control samples from healthy donors and cancer patients. This CDR3 region has 14 residues. Per the germline V gene, CDR1 is SQVTM and CDR2 is ANQGSEA. J lost 3 bases, V lost 4 bases, and 7 bases had no gene match. Assay: immunoSEQ multiplex PCR; the TCRdb copy retains only in-frame clones and omits some. The table lists some 96,000 clones, approximately 95% of them singletons. The receptor was derived from a man between 18 and 35 years old in good health. The chain recombines TRBV29-1 with TRBJ2-7, with 9 bases matching TRBD1. Source material: blood. CDR3 in amino acids: CSVVGGQGLYEQYF. For the CDR3, the DNA is TGCAGCGTTGTTGGGGGACAGGGACTCTACGAGCAGTACTTC.